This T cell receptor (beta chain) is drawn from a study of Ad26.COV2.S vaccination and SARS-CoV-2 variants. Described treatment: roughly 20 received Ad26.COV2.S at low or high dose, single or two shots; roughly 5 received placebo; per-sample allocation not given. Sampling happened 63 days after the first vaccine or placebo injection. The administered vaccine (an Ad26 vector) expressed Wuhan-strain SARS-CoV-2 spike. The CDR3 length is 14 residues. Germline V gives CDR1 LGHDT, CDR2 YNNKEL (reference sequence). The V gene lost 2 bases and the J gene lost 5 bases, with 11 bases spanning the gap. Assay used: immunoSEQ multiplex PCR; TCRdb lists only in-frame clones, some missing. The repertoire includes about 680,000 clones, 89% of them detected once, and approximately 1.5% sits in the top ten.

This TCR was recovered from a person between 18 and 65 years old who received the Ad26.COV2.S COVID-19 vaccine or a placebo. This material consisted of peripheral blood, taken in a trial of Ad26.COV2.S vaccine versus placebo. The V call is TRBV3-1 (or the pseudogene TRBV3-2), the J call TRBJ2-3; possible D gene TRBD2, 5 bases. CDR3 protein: CASSQPAEGDTQYF. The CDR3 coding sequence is TGTGCCAGCAGCCAACCAGCGGAAGGAGATACGCAGTATTTT.